This entry lists 30 T cell receptor beta chains sequenced from one sample in a study of T cell repertoires in cytomegalovirus infection. TCRdb reprocessed the reads via MiXCR and lists one record per CDR3 protein. The sample gives approximately 320,000 distinct CDR3 sequences, 9.5% of which show up once; around 4.5% is in the top ten. The sample taken for sequencing was PBMCs. These receptors came from a human donor in good health (CMV status not recorded). Some clones in this sample may be carry-over from other donors' samples.

The chain couples TRBV20-1 to TRBJ2-1, with 14 nucleotides matching TRBD2. Germline V gives CDR1 DFQATT, CDR2 SNEGSKA (reference sequence). The CDR3 extends over 15 amino acids. Trimming removed 3 bases from V and 10 bases from J; junction bases left unmatched: 8. CDR3 sequence reads: CSASGRLAGGGEQFF. The CDR3 nucleotides are TGCAGTGCTAGTGGGCGACTAGCGGGGGGGGGAGAGCAGTTCTTC.

This clonotype occurred a few times. The chain carries TRBV12-3 or TRBV12-4 and TRBJ1-2; no clear D gene. Trimming took off 8 bases at V and 0 bases at J, with 13 bases between the two ends. This CDR3 is 14 amino acids long. CDR3 nucleotides: TGTGCCAGCTTCCATCTTCCAGCTAACTATGGCTACACCTTC. Translating gives CASFHLPANYGYTF.

This clonotype was recorded at least ten times. The genes are TRBV7-2 and TRBJ2-5, with 9 bases fitting TRBD2. The CDR3 has 16 amino acids. Germline-derived CDR1 and CDR2 are SGHTA and FQGNSA. J lost 1 base, V lost 6 bases, and 9 bases had no gene match. The CDR3 region is CASSTLAGAIQETQYF. The CDR3 coding sequence is TGTGCCAGCAGTACATTAGCGGGGGCTATCCAAGAGACCCAGTACTTC.

The sample holds a few counts of this clonotype. V and J are TRBV7-3 and TRBJ1-1, with TRBD1 matching 8 bases. From germline, CDR1 is SGHTA and CDR2 FQGTGA. The J segment lost 3 bases and the V segment lost 6 bases, leaving 15 bases of the junction unmatched. The CDR3 runs 17 residues. CDR3 sequence reads: CASRNGWTGRPYTEAFF. CDR3 in DNA: TGTGCCAGCAGGAACGGGTGGACAGGGAGGCCTTACACTGAAGCTTTCTTT.

This clonotype was picked up a small number of times. The V and J genes are TRBV7-3 and TRBJ2-2; TRBD1 matches at 8 bases. The CDR3 covers 15 residues. Germline assignment: CDR1 SGHTA and CDR2 FQGTGA. Germline trimming cut 5 bases from V and 5 bases from J; bases unmatched to any gene: 7. The CDR3 loop is CASSPRTGQTGELFF. In nucleotides, the CDR3 is TGTGCCAGCAGCCCTCGGACAGGGCAAACCGGGGAGCTGTTTTTT.

Ten or more counts support this clonotype. The chain links TRBV7-2 to TRBJ2-7; TRBD2 matches 9 bases. Germline V lookup: CDR1 SGHTA, CDR2 FQGNSA. The length of the CDR3 is 16 residues. The V gene end was trimmed by 0 bases and the J gene end by 0 bases; junction bases not matched to a gene: 3. The CDR3 loop is CASSLAGGRGSYEQYF. DNA for the CDR3: TGTGCCAGCAGCTTAGCTGGCGGGAGGGGCTCCTACGAGCAGTACTTC.

V usage is TRBV7-2 and J usage is TRBJ1-2; perhaps TRBD1 as D (6 bases). Germline CDR1 reads SGHTA; CDR2 reads FQGNSA. This CDR3 is 13 amino acids long. Trimming took off 5 bases at V and 8 bases at J, with 15 bases between the two ends. The CDR3 DNA reads TGTGCCAGCAGCCCCAGCGGGGGGCGCGGCTACACCTTC. Amino acid sequence: CASSPSGGRGYTF.

This clonotype was detected many times. The chain carries TRBV28 and TRBJ1-5, with D perhaps matching TRBD1 (5 bases). The CDR3 contains 12 residues. The V and J ends lost 5 bases and 7 bases respectively, with 9 bases between them. Germline CDR1 reads MDHEN; CDR2 reads SYDVKM. Here the CDR3 DNA reads TGTGCCAGCAGTCCGGAGGGGCAGCCCCAGCATTTT. Translated: CASSPEGQPQHF.

The DNA for the CDR3 is TGTGCCAGCAGGCGACAGACTGAAGCTTTCTTT. Protein sequence: CASRRQTEAFF. This sequence joins TRBV7-2 and TRBJ1-1; the D gene is possibly TRBD1 (5 bases). The length of the CDR3 is 11 residues. V shed 6 bases and J shed 5 bases, with 7 bases lying between them. The germline CDR1 and CDR2 sequences are SGHTA and FQGNSA.

About this clonotype itself: This may arise from a read error, as a much more abundant clone is one base away. The CDR3 does not end in the conserved phenylalanine or tryptophan, so this is likely a read error. CDR3 sequence reads: CASSTHRAGDQPQHY. The CDR3 bases are TGTGCCAGCAGCACCCACAGGGCTGGGGATCAGCCCCAGCATTAT. The chain combines TRBV7-2 with TRBJ1-5, with a weak D call TRBD1 (6 bases). Germline assignment: CDR1 SGHTA and CDR2 FQGNSA. V was pared by 5 bases and J by 5 bases, with 16 bases between. The CDR3 consists of 15 residues.

This clonotype was seen more than once but under ten times. The V call is TRBV12-3 or TRBV12-4, the J call TRBJ2-6, with D tentatively TRBD1 or TRBD2 (5 bases each). V lost 4 bases to trimming and J lost 0 bases, with 13 bases between them. The CDR3 totals 17 residues. CDR3 bases: TGTGCCAGCAGTTACGGGACCCACAGCTCTGGGGCCAACGTCCTGACTTTC. Its translation is CASSYGTHSSGANVLTF.

The chain employs TRBV20-1 and TRBJ2-5; D assignment may be TRBD1 or TRBD2 (5 bases each). Germline V lookup: CDR1 DFQATT, CDR2 SNEGSKA (reference sequence). This CDR3 spans 13 amino acids. The V and J ends lost 5 bases and 0 bases respectively, with 10 bases between them. CDR3 region: CSAFPGHQETQYF. Written as DNA, the CDR3 is TGCAGTGCTTTCCCGGGACACCAAGAGACCCAGTACTTC.

The chain carries TRBV18 and TRBJ1-4; no clear D. Looked up from germline, CDR1 is KGHSH and CDR2 is LQKENI. V lost 1 base and J 12 bases, leaving 27 bases between the germline ends. The CDR3 covers 18 residues. CDR3 nucleotides: TGTGCCAGCTCACCACTTTCGGCACCGGGAGCCGGAACTACCGAACTGTTTTTT. Translating it yields CASSPLSAPGAGTTELFF.

This clonotype was counted only a few times. The chain couples TRBV7-2 to TRBJ2-1, with TRBD2 matching 10 bases. The CDR3 is 18 amino acids. Germline V gene sequence: CDR1 SGHTA, CDR2 FQGNSA. Trimming at V came to 2 bases and at J to 2 bases, leaving 9 bases not matched to a gene. The CDR3 nucleotides are TGTGCCAGCAGCTTAAGCGGGAGGGCCGGCGGGACCTACAATGAGCAGTTCTTC. Its translation: CASSLSGRAGGTYNEQFF.

This clonotype showed up many times. The chain is built from TRBV7-2 and TRBJ2-7, with a tentative D call TRBD1 (5 bases). Looked up from germline, CDR1 is SGHTA and CDR2 is FQGNSA. The germline V and J ends were trimmed by 5 bases and 3 bases, with 17 bases remaining between them. This CDR3 spans 15 amino acids. In DNA, the CDR3 is TGTGCCAGCAGCCCAAACAGGTTTGGCCGCTACGAGCAGTACTTC. It codes for CASSPNRFGRYEQYF.

The chain carries TRBV6-8 and TRBJ2-7, with D unclear. This CDR3 is 12 amino acids long. Germline CDR1 is MNHGY and CDR2 is SAAAGT. V was clipped by 8 bases and J by 0 bases, with 8 bases between them. The chain's CDR3 is CASGGSSYEQYF. For the CDR3, the DNA is TGTGCCAGCGGCGGCAGCTCCTACGAGCAGTACTTC.

The chain recombines TRBV7-9 with TRBJ1-1, with D perhaps TRBD1 (5 bases). The V end lost 5 bases, the J end lost 7 bases, and 14 bases lay between the germline ends. The CDR3 covers 13 residues. Per germline, CDR1 SEHNR and CDR2 FQNEAQ (reference sequence). In nucleotides, the CDR3 is TGTGCCAGCAGCCAAGGAGGGGTCGGTGAAGCTTTCTTT. Translated: CASSQGGVGEAFF.

At least ten counts were recorded for this clonotype. The V gene is TRBV12-3 or TRBV12-4, the J gene TRBJ2-5; a weak D match, TRBD1 (6 bases). This CDR3 has 18 residues. The germline V and J ends were trimmed by 3 bases and 5 bases, with 25 bases remaining between them. The CDR3 nucleotides are TGTGCCAGCAGTTTTGCGAGGACAACTGCATTTAGGGGGGAGACCCAGTACTTC. It specifies CASSFARTTAFRGETQYF.

This clonotype was picked up many times. The chain combines TRBV7-2 with TRBJ1-1; no definite D call. Per the germline V gene, CDR1 is SGHTA and CDR2 is FQGNSA. Trimming took 2 bases from V and 1 from J, leaving 8 bases between them. The CDR3 length is 14 residues. The CDR3 is CASSLYRQNTEAFF. The DNA for the CDR3 is TGTGCCAGCAGCTTATATCGGCAGAACACTGAAGCTTTCTTT.

This clonotype came up many times. The chain joins TRBV12-3 or TRBV12-4 to TRBJ2-1; TRBD1 aligns across 8 bases. This CDR3 has 15 residues. V gave up 6 bases and J gave up 3 bases; unmatched junction bases: 7. The CDR3 region is CASRLQGALYNEQFF. The CDR3 nucleotides are TGTGCCAGCAGGCTCCAGGGGGCGCTCTACAATGAGCAGTTCTTC.

This clonotype has at least ten counts. The V call is TRBV7-2, the J call TRBJ1-6, with D unclear. This CDR3 region has 17 residues. Germline assignment: CDR1 SGHTA and CDR2 FQGNSA. V was trimmed by 1 base and J by 8 bases, leaving 18 bases between them. CDR3 region: CASSLVPPGSFYSPLHF. The CDR3 DNA follows: TGTGCCAGCAGCTTAGTTCCACCCGGGTCTTTTTATTCACCCCTCCACTTT.

In this sample, this clonotype turned up many times. The chain links TRBV20-1 to TRBJ2-3; 7 bases agree with TRBD1. This CDR3 region has 13 residues. The germline V gene has CDR1 DFQATT and CDR2 SNEGSKA (reference sequence). The CDR3 DNA follows: TGCAGCATGGGACAGCCTAGCACAGATACGCAGTATTTT. Residues: CSMGQPSTDTQYF.

The sample holds a few counts of this clonotype. CDR3 loop: CAISEREAETQYF. The CDR3 DNA follows: TGTGCCATCAGTGAGCGGGAGGCGGAGACCCAGTACTTC. The chain joins TRBV10-3 to TRBJ2-5, with 7 bases lining up with TRBD2. The germline V gene has CDR1 ENHRY and CDR2 SYGVKD. V trimming: 2 bases; J trimming: 5 bases; junction bases outside the gene matches: 2. This CDR3 is 13 amino acids long.

This clonotype was detected only a few times. This chain connects TRBV28 to TRBJ2-3; 7 bases map to TRBD2. The CDR3 runs 15 residues. CDR1 and CDR2 (germline): MDHEN, SYDVKM. J gave up 0 bases and V 4 bases, and 4 bases lay outside the gene matches. CDR3 in amino acids: CASSSPGGSTDTQYF. As DNA, the CDR3 is TGTGCCAGCAGTTCCCCGGGGGGTAGCACAGATACGCAGTATTTT. Using reference TRBV28 and TRBJ2-3 for the parts outside the CDR3, the full variable domain is DVKVTQSSRYLVKRTGEKVFLECVQDMDHENMFWYRQDPGLGLRLIYFSYDVKMKEKGDIPEGYSVSREKKERFSLILESASTNQTSMYLCASSSPGGSTDTQYFGPGTRLTVL.

This chain joins TRBV7-9 and TRBJ1-4; perhaps TRBD1 as D (5 bases). Germline CDR1 reads SEHNR; CDR2 reads FQNEAQ (reference sequence). The length of the CDR3 is 15 residues. The V gene lost 5 bases and the J gene lost 0 bases, with 10 bases spanning the gap. The CDR3 sequence: CASSQGDTTNEKLFF. The DNA of the CDR3 is TGTGCCAGCAGCCAGGGAGACACAACTAATGAAAAACTGTTTTTT.

This clonotype occurred many times. The chain uses TRBV7-2 and TRBJ2-5; 7 nucleotides line up with TRBD1. V dropped 5 bases and J dropped 4; count of bases not matched to a gene: 7. The V gene's germline CDR1 is SGHTA and CDR2 FQGNSA. The CDR3 has 14 amino acids. The CDR3 loop is CASSVTGLGETQYF. CDR3 nucleotides: TGTGCCAGCAGCGTGACAGGGCTGGGAGAGACCCAGTACTTC.

The chain uses TRBV19 and TRBJ2-7, with 10 bases fitting TRBD2. The V segment lost 4 bases and the J segment 4 bases; nucleotides outside the gene matches: 16. The germline CDR1 and CDR2 sequences are LNHDA and SQIVND (reference sequence). There are 18 residues in the CDR3. DNA of the CDR3: TGTGCCAGTAGTAAAGATTGGACTAGCGGAGTCATGGGGTACGAGCAGTACTTC. Its translation is CASSKDWTSGVMGYEQYF. Looking up the rest from reference TRBV19 and TRBJ2-7 gives the full variable domain: DGGITQSPKYLFRKEGQNVTLSCEQNLNHDAMYWYRQDPGQGLRLIYYSQIVNDFQKGDIAEGYSVSREKKESFPLTVTSAQKNPTAFYLCASSKDWTSGVMGYEQYFGPGTRLTVT.

The gene calls are TRBV3-1 and TRBJ2-2, with 12 bases lining up with TRBD2. Per the germline V gene, CDR1 is LGHDT and CDR2 is YNNKEL (reference sequence). The V gene end was trimmed by 4 bases and the J gene end by 3 bases; junction bases not matched to a gene: 3. This CDR3 has 16 residues. CDR3 in DNA: TGTGCCAGCAGCCCCTGGACTAGCGGGGACACCGGGGAGCTGTTTTTT. The encoded protein is CASSPWTSGDTGELFF.

There are a few counts of this clonotype. The chain uses TRBV7-2 and TRBJ2-1, with TRBD2 identical over 7 bases. Germline V lookup: CDR1 SGHTA, CDR2 FQGNSA. CDR3 size: 18 residues. J lost 4 bases, V lost 5 bases, and 17 bases had no gene match. The CDR3 protein is CASSNPPGRVAAYNEQFF. CDR3 DNA sequence: TGTGCCAGCAGCAACCCCCCGGGGAGGGTAGCGGCATACAATGAGCAGTTCTTC.

The V call is TRBV7-9, the J call TRBJ2-5; D uncertain. The CDR3 length is 13 residues. The ends were cut back, 2 bases at V and 5 bases at J, with 9 bases in the middle. Per germline, CDR1 SEHNR and CDR2 FQNEAQ (reference sequence). In nucleotides, the CDR3 is TGTGCCAGCAGCTTAAGGGTCGTCGAGACCCAGTACTTC. Translating it yields CASSLRVVETQYF.